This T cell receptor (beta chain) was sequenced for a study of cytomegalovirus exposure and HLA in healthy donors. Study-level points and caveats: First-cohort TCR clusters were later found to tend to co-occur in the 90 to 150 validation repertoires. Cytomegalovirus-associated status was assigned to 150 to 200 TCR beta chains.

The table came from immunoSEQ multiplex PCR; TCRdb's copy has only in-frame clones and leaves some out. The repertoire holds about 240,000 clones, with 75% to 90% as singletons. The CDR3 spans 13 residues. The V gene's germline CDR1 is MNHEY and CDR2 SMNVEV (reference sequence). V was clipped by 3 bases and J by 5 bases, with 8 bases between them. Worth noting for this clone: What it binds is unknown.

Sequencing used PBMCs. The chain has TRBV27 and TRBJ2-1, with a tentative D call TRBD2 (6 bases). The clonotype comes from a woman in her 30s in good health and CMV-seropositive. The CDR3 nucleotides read TGTGCCAGCAGTTTCGGGGGACACAATGAGCAGTTCTTC. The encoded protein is CASSFGGHNEQFF.